This TCR beta chain was sequenced during a study of blood T cell repertoires in COVID-19. Study background: Two consecutive negative NP/OP PCR tests, clearance, or resolved symptoms defined Cohort 3 recovery.

Study processing details: Estimation of nucleated cell counts relied on the amplification of reference gene primers. Sequencing used immunoSEQ multiplex PCR; TCRdb keeps in-frame clones, though not all of them. From that table come the V and J calls and clone size; the DNA was used to work out D and trimming. Of under 400,000 clones listed, over 75% are singletons. Trimming stripped 6 bases from V and 4 bases from J, with 9 bases between. The CDR3 has 13 amino acids. The V gene's germline CDR1 is SGHVS and CDR2 FQNEAQ. In terms of age and location, participants ranged from about 18 to 90 years and lived in approximately 24 US areas.

V gene TRBV7-8 combines with J gene TRBJ2-2; D might be TRBD1 (6 bases). The sequenced material came from PBMCs or T cells enriched from blood (not recorded which). The receptor comes from a man aged 35 to 55 in a cohort exposed to, infected with or recovered from COVID-19 (not recorded which). The CDR3 here is CASSRDTTGELFF. The DNA of the CDR3 is TGTGCCAGCAGTCGGGACACCACCGGGGAGCTGTTTTTT. Full variable domain (remainder filled in from reference TRBV7-8 and TRBJ2-2): GAGVSQSPRYKVAKRGQDVALRCDPISGHVSLFWYQQALGQGPEFLTYFQNEAQLDKSGLPSDRFFAERPEGSVSTLKIQRTQQEDSAVYLCASSRDTTGELFFGEGSRLTVL.